These 30 T cell receptor beta chains originate from one sample sequenced in a study of shared clonotypes between healthy human individuals. Method: immunoSEQ multiplex PCR; TCRdb's copy keeps in-frame clones and lacks some. This table holds just over 2,000,000 clones, approximately 94% found once. CD45RO-negative CD8 cells positively selected for CCR7 made up the naive population, which excluded terminally differentiated effector memory CD45RA+ cells. The source material was naive CD8+ T cells sorted from blood. These receptors all come from a man younger than 35 in good health.

The chain uses TRBV15 and TRBJ2-5, with TRBD1 matching over 8 bases. There are 14 residues in the CDR3. Germline V lookup: CDR1 LNHNV, CDR2 YYDKDF (reference sequence). The V and J ends lost 4 bases and 5 bases, in that order; junction bases with no gene match: 6. The CDR3 DNA reads as TGTGCCACCAGCAAAGCAGGGGGCGCTGAGACCCAGTACTTC. This gives the protein CATSKAGGAETQYF. Based on the CDR3 plus reference TRBV15 and TRBJ2-5, the full variable domain is DAMVIQNPRYQVTQFGKPVTLSCSQTLNHNVMYWYQQKSSQAPKLLFHYYDKDFNNEADTPDNFQSRRPNTSFCFLDIRSPGLGDTAMYLCATSKAGGAETQYFGPGTRLLVL.

The rearrangement joins TRBV4-1 to TRBJ1-3, with 9 bases that match TRBD1. CDR3 length: 14 residues. The V and J ends lost 5 bases and 7 bases, in that order; junction bases with no gene match: 6. Germline values: CDR1 MGHRA, CDR2 YSYEKL. In nucleotides, the CDR3 is TGCGCCAGCAGCGAATGGACAGGGGTCAACACCATATATTTT. Protein: CASSEWTGVNTIYF.

This chain joins TRBV2 and TRBJ2-3; 11 bases are shared with TRBD2. Germline CDR1 and CDR2: SNHLY and FYNNEI. V lost 7 bases to trimming and J lost 1 base; unmatched junction nucleotides: 16. CDR3 length: 19 residues. CDR3 in amino acids: CASITGTSGALPRTDTQYF. The CDR3 coding sequence is TGTGCCAGCATCACCGGGACTAGCGGTGCGCTTCCACGCACAGATACGCAGTATTTT. Drawing the rest from reference TRBV2 and TRBJ2-3, the complete variable domain is EPEVTQTPSHQVTQMGQEVILRCVPISNHLYFYWYRQILGQKVEFLVSFYNNEISEKSEIFDDQFSVERPDGSNFTLKIRSTKLEDSAMYFCASITGTSGALPRTDTQYFGPGTRLTVL.

This chain uses TRBV12-5 with TRBJ1-1; D is uncertain. The length of the CDR3 is 15 residues. CDR1 is LGHNT, CDR2 FRNRAP, per germline. Trimming removed 1 base at V and 4 bases at J, with 13 bases between. Here the CDR3 DNA reads TGTGCTAGTGGTTTGGGTAACCGAAGGCCCACTGAAGCTTTCTTT. Its translation is CASGLGNRRPTEAFF.

The chain links TRBV7-9 to TRBJ1-2; tentatively, D is TRBD1 (5 bases). The length of the CDR3 is 18 residues. Germline values: CDR1 SEHNR, CDR2 FQNEAQ (reference sequence). V dropped 4 bases and J dropped 0 bases, with 21 bases sitting between them. The CDR3 DNA reads as TGTGCCAGCAGCTCAACGCCGGGACTCCCTGAAGCTAACTATGGCTACACCTTC. Its translation: CASSSTPGLPEANYGYTF.

This sequence joins TRBV5-4 and TRBJ2-3, with 7 bases lining up with TRBD2. The CDR3 sequence is 15 residues long. With 1 base clipped from V and 6 bases from J, the junction kept 8 bases outside the gene matches. Germline assignment: CDR1 SGHNT and CDR2 YYREEE (reference sequence). The CDR3 DNA is TGTGCCAGCAGCTTGCCGACTAGCCCCGTTGATACGCAGTATTTT. It encodes CASSLPTSPVDTQYF.

The chain uses TRBV11-2 and TRBJ2-3, with D unclear. Between the trimmed V and J ends, which lost 0 bases and 7 bases, there was a span of 17 bases. Germline V gene lookup returns CDR1 SGHAT and CDR2 FQNNGV. The length of the CDR3 is 16 residues. DNA of the CDR3: TGTGCCAGCAGCTTAGAAATAGGAACCCCCCCTTATACGCAGTATTTT. This translates into CASSLEIGTPPYTQYF.

This rearrangement joins TRBV4-3 to TRBJ1-1; tentative D call: TRBD1 (5 bases). With 0 bases removed from V and 4 bases from J, the gap between germline ends came to 12 bases. CDR1 LGHNA and CDR2 YSLEER come from the germline V gene. CDR3 size: 15 residues. The CDR3, as DNA: TGCGCCAGCAGCCAAGATCAGTGGGGGACCACTGAAGCTTTCTTT. This gives the protein CASSQDQWGTTEAFF.

Note on this clone: This sample also contains other DNA sequences that code for the same CDR3. This rearrangement joins TRBV4-1 to TRBJ2-3; 7 bases align to TRBD1. The CDR3 has 15 amino acids. J was trimmed by 1 base and V by 4 bases; bases with no gene match: 5. In germline, CDR1 is MGHRA, CDR2 YSYEKL. The CDR3 sequence: CASSLSGGGTDTQYF. The CDR3 nucleotides are TGCGCCAGCAGCCTATCAGGGGGAGGCACAGATACGCAGTATTTT.

This clone appeared a single time. This chain connects TRBV25-1 to TRBJ1-2; D call uncertain. This CDR3 is built from 13 residues. Germline CDR1 reads MGHDK; CDR2 reads SYGVNS. V lost 3 bases and J lost 8, with 13 bases in between. CDR3 region: CASSDTQVGGYTF. Written as DNA, the CDR3 is TGTGCCAGCAGTGACACGCAGGTCGGGGGCTACACCTTC.

The CDR3 reads CASSPSFGTSGIETQYF. The CDR3 region has the DNA TGTGCCAGCAGCCCCTCGTTCGGGACTAGCGGGATAGAGACCCAGTACTTC. The chain employs TRBV7-9 and TRBJ2-5; TRBD2 matches 13 bases. CDR3 length: 17 residues. After removal of 5 bases from V and 4 bases from J, the junction contained 10 bases not matched to a gene. Germline CDR1 is SEHNR and CDR2 is FQNEAQ (reference sequence).

This chain links TRBV5-4 with TRBJ1-2, with D perhaps TRBD1 (6 bases). CDR3 length: 15 amino acids. Germline assignment: CDR1 SGHNT and CDR2 YYREEE (reference sequence). V was pared by 4 bases and J by 0 bases, with 13 bases between. This chain's CDR3 is CASSPYQGTNYGYTF. The CDR3 nucleotides read TGTGCCAGCAGCCCTTACCAGGGGACTAACTATGGCTACACCTTC.

The chain is built from TRBV10-2 and TRBJ2-7; 13 bases are a match to TRBD2. Germline V gene sequence: CDR1 WSHSY, CDR2 SAAADI. V was clipped by 10 bases and J by 2 bases; unmatched bases: 2. This CDR3 spans 13 amino acids. The DNA of the CDR3 is TGCGCCATCGGACTAGCGGGGGCCTACGAGCAGTACTTC. Translated: CAIGLAGAYEQYF.

The chain recombines TRBV27 with TRBJ1-2; TRBD1 agrees at 7 bases. The CDR3 sequence is 15 residues long. Germline-derived CDR1 and CDR2 are MNHEY and SMNVEV (reference sequence). Losses at the gene ends were 10 bases for V and 5 bases for J; bases not matched to a gene: 16. CDR3 loop: CATLWPAKGAYGYTF. The CDR3 DNA is TGTGCCACCTTATGGCCCGCTAAGGGGGCTTATGGCTACACCTTC.

The V and J genes are TRBV7-9 and TRBJ2-3; D gene ambiguous. The germline V gene encodes CDR1 SEHNR and CDR2 FQNEAQ (reference sequence). The CDR3 runs 14 residues. V dropped 8 bases and J dropped 3 bases, with 15 bases sitting between them. This CDR3 reads CASLHAPQTDTQYF. The DNA of the CDR3 is TGTGCCAGCCTTCACGCGCCCCAAACAGATACGCAGTATTTT.

The J gene is TRBJ1-3, the V gene TRBV21-1; no DNA check was done on the table's D call, TRBD1. TRBV21-1 corresponds to a pseudogene. The CDR3 length is 15 residues. CDR3 protein: CASSKGQGDGNTIYF. CDR3 in DNA: TGTGCCAGCAGCAAAGGACAGGGAGATGGAAACACCATATATTTT.

The gene calls are TRBV27 and TRBJ2-7, with 9 bases fitting TRBD2. The CDR3 is 15 residues long. Germline CDR1 is MNHEY and CDR2 is SMNVEV (reference sequence). The V gene end was trimmed by 0 bases and the J gene end by 3 bases; junction bases not matched to a gene: 3. The CDR3 nucleotides are TGTGCCAGCAGTTTATCCGCGGGGGGGTTCTACGAGCAGTACTTC. Its protein is CASSLSAGGFYEQYF.

Points on this clone: Distinct nucleotide sequences in the sample also encode this CDR3. V is TRBV7-9 and J is TRBJ2-3; no firm D call. The germline V and J ends were trimmed by 4 bases and 0 bases, with 2 bases remaining between them. The CDR3 extends over 12 amino acids. Germline V gene data show CDR1 as SEHNR and CDR2 as FQNEAQ (reference sequence). This chain's CDR3 is CASSYSTDTQYF. The DNA for the CDR3 is TGTGCCAGCAGCTATAGCACAGATACGCAGTATTTT.

The rearrangement uses TRBV5-1 and TRBJ1-1; TRBD1 might be the D (5 bases). V was cut by 5 bases and J by 5 bases, with 22 bases left in between. The germline V gene encodes CDR1 SGHRS and CDR2 YFSETQ. This CDR3 comprises 16 residues. CDR3: CASRSGDDRPATEAFF. The CDR3 region has the DNA TGCGCCAGCAGATCCGGGGACGACAGACCCGCGACTGAAGCTTTCTTT. The full variable domain, with the rest looked up from reference TRBV5-1 and TRBJ1-1, is KAGVTQTPRYLIKTRGQQVTLSCSPISGHRSVSWYQQTPGQGLQFLFEYFSETQRNKGNFPGRFSGRQFSNSRSEMNVSTLELGDSALYLCASRSGDDRPATEAFFGQGTRLTVV.

The chain couples TRBV5-4 to TRBJ1-1, with D possibly matching TRBD1 (5 bases). The V gene lost 2 bases and the J gene lost 5 bases, with 13 bases spanning the gap. The germline V gene encodes CDR1 SGHNT and CDR2 YYREEE (reference sequence). The CDR3 length is 14 residues. The CDR3 is CASSFQGGRTEAFF. The CDR3 nucleotides read TGTGCCAGCAGCTTCCAGGGTGGTAGGACTGAAGCTTTCTTT.

This clone is a singleton in its sample. It may be a read error: a sequence one base away is much more abundant. The rearrangement joins TRBV5-6 to TRBJ1-5, with D maybe TRBD1 (5 bases). The CDR3 extends over 12 amino acids. V gave up 4 bases and J gave up 5 bases, with 7 bases separating them. Per germline, CDR1 SGHDT and CDR2 YYEEEE. For the CDR3, the DNA is TGTGCCAGCAGCATAGGGGATCAGCCCCAGCATTTT. This sequence encodes CASSIGDQPQHF.

J is TRBJ1-1 and V is TRBV28; tentatively, D is TRBD1 (5 bases). Deletions cut 2 bases from V and 4 bases from J, with 14 bases between. CDR3 size: 15 residues. Per germline, CDR1 MDHEN and CDR2 SYDVKM. The CDR3 reads CASSLGATRGTEAFF. CDR3 DNA sequence: TGTGCCAGCAGTTTAGGGGCCACCCGGGGCACTGAAGCTTTCTTT.

This clone is a singleton in its sample. The CDR3 bases are TGTGCCAGCAGTGAAGGGCAGTCGCGCTCCTATAATTCACCCCTCCACTTT. It translates to CASSEGQSRSYNSPLHF. This chain joins TRBV6-4 and TRBJ1-6; D gene unclear. This CDR3 has 17 amino acids. CDR1 and CDR2 (germline): MRHNA, SNTAGT. V was pared by 3 bases and J by 0 bases, with 12 bases between.

This chain joins TRBV5-1 and TRBJ2-5; TRBD1 agrees at 8 bases. CDR3 length: 17 amino acids. Trimming at V came to 0 bases and at J to 1 base, leaving 8 bases not matched to a gene. Germline CDR1 reads SGHRS; CDR2 reads YFSETQ. CDR3 DNA: TGCGCCAGCAGCTTGGAGAGCGGACAGGGAGTCCAAGAGACCCAGTACTTC. Translation: CASSLESGQGVQETQYF.

The chain joins TRBV11-2 to TRBJ2-7; 7 bases align to TRBD2. The CDR3 has 13 amino acids. Trimming took 5 bases from V and 4 from J; bases not matched to a gene: 5. Germline loops: CDR1 SGHAT, CDR2 FQNNGV. Written as DNA, the CDR3 is TGTGCCAGCAGCAGCGAGCGGGGATACGAGCAGTACTTC. Its translation: CASSSERGYEQYF.

This chain connects TRBV29-1 to TRBJ1-2; 9 bases fit TRBD1. The CDR3 covers 11 residues. In germline, CDR1 is SQVTM, CDR2 ANQGSEA. V lost 7 bases to trimming and J lost 7 bases; unmatched junction nucleotides: 4. CDR3 loop: CSADRGAGYTF. As DNA, the CDR3 is TGCAGCGCCGACAGGGGGGCTGGCTACACCTTC.

This chain uses TRBV19 with TRBJ2-7; TRBD1 aligns across 7 bases. The V gene's germline CDR1 is LNHDA and CDR2 SQIVND (reference sequence). This CDR3 region has 15 residues. V lost 5 bases, J lost 0 bases, and 7 bases stayed unmatched. In nucleotides, the CDR3 is TGTGCCAGTAGTCCGGACAGGCTAAGCTCCTACGAGCAGTACTTC. Protein sequence: CASSPDRLSSYEQYF.

The chain combines TRBV6-5 with TRBJ2-5; D is possibly TRBD2 (5 bases). V gave up 5 bases and J gave up 5 bases, with 12 bases separating them. The CDR3 covers 13 residues. Germline CDR1 and CDR2: MNHEY and SVGAGI. The CDR3 reads CASSLWTGETQYF. The CDR3 coding sequence is TGTGCCAGCAGTCTCTGGACTGGGGAGACCCAGTACTTC.

The table lists this clone with a count of one. The rearrangement links TRBV30 to TRBJ1-3; no reliable D call. CDR1 and CDR2 from the germline V gene are GTSNPN and SVGIG (reference sequence). This CDR3 spans 12 amino acids. V lost 5 bases, J lost 2 bases, and 7 bases lay in between. DNA for the CDR3: TGTGCCTGGCAAGATCCTGGAAACACCATATATTTT. Translated: CAWQDPGNTIYF.

The genes are TRBV27 and TRBJ2-5, with TRBD2 as a possible D gene (6 bases). The CDR3 sequence is 16 residues long. V lost 2 bases to trimming and J lost 2 bases, with 15 bases between them. Per the germline V gene, CDR1 is MNHEY and CDR2 is SMNVEV (reference sequence). The CDR3 protein is CASSLIGGIGQETQYF. In DNA, the CDR3 is TGTGCCAGCAGTTTAATAGGCGGGATTGGGCAAGAGACCCAGTACTTC.